The rows below give T cell receptor beta chains drawn from one sample of a study of identical twins. From the 5' RACE reads, TCRdb called clonotypes with MiXCR, one entry per CDR3 protein. The sample lists some 190,000 distinct CDR3 sequences; roughly 15% were seen once. These sequences were also reported in another study, on T cells expressing NK-cell markers.

Sequencing was carried out using CD8+ T cells sorted from blood. The receptor source for this set is a woman in her late teens or twenties in good health. CDR3s include the opening cysteine and the closing phenylalanine or tryptophan. The D gene is left open where the match is weak. Size is stated for part of the rows, as once, few or many counts, or as a class when the clone is expanded.

cdr3_nt	cdr3_aa	v_call	j_call	clone_size	d_call
TGTGCCAGCAGCCAAGATATGCAGAAAATCACCGGGGAGCTGTTTTTT	CASSQDMQKITGELFF	TRBV3-1	TRBJ2-2	few	NA
TGTGCCAGCATCGGAACCGGGACAGGGAGCTCCTACGAGCAGTACTTC	CASIGTGTGSSYEQYF	TRBV25-1	TRBJ2-7	NA	TRBD1
TGTGCTAGCAGTTCACACGACGGGTACGAGCAGTACTTC	CASSSHDGYEQYF	TRBV7-7	TRBJ2-7	few	NA
TGTGCCAGCAGCCAAGATCTCATTGGAGACCTGGTAGAAAAACTGTTTTTT	CASSQDLIGDLVEKLFF	TRBV4-2	TRBJ1-4	NA	NA
TGTGCCAGCAGCCCTTTGGGGCCTCCGTCCTACAATGAGCAGTTCTTC	CASSPLGPPSYNEQFF	TRBV12-3/TRBV12-4	TRBJ2-1	many	NA
TGTGCCAGCACTCCCAGCTCCTATGGCTACACCTTC	CASTPSSYGYTF	TRBV7-9	TRBJ1-2	NA	NA
TGTGCCACCAGTGATAATTGGGGAAGCAATGAGCAGTTCTTC	CATSDNWGSNEQFF	TRBV24-1	TRBJ2-1	few	NA
TGTGCCAGCAGCTTGGCTGGGACTAGCTTCTACGAGCAGTACTTC	CASSLAGTSFYEQYF	TRBV7-8	TRBJ2-7	NA	TRBD2
TGCAGTGCTAGACTAGCCAAAAACATTCAGTACTTC	CSARLAKNIQYF	TRBV20-1	TRBJ2-4	many	NA
TGTGCCAGCAGTTTTTACGCCGGGCGTACTGAAGCTTTCTTT	CASSFYAGRTEAFF	TRBV12-3/TRBV12-4	TRBJ1-1	few	NA
TGTGCCAGCAGTGAAGTTGTAGGGCGAACCGGGGAGCTGTTTTTT	CASSEVVGRTGELFF	TRBV6-1	TRBJ2-2	NA	NA
TGTGCCAGCAGGGCGTCTATAGAGACCCAGTACTTC	CASRASIETQYF	TRBV6-6	TRBJ2-5	few	NA
TGTGCCAGCAGCTTCAATGGGGGGCAGGAATCACCCCTCCACTTT	CASSFNGGQESPLHF	TRBV7-3	TRBJ1-6	NA	NA
TGTGCCAGCAGTGGGGGTAGCTCCTACAATGAGCAGTTCTTC	CASSGGSSYNEQFF	TRBV10-2	TRBJ2-1	few	NA
TGTGCCAGCAGCTTAGTGGAAGGACCTCCTTTCACAGATACGCAGTATTTT	CASSLVEGPPFTDTQYF	TRBV7-9	TRBJ2-3	NA	NA
TGCGCCAGCAGCCACGACAGGGGTTTCGAGCAGTACTTC	CASSHDRGFEQYF	TRBV4-3	TRBJ2-7	few	TRBD1
TGTGCCAGCAGCTTTACAGGGTCCTACGAGCAGTACTTC	CASSFTGSYEQYF	TRBV7-8	TRBJ2-7	NA	NA
TGTGCCAGCAGGGGAGTCCGGGAGACCCAGTACTTC	CASRGVRETQYF	TRBV12-3/TRBV12-4	TRBJ2-5	many	NA
TGTGCCAGCAGTGCCCCGACGGGGATGTCCTACGAGCAGTACTTC	CASSAPTGMSYEQYF	TRBV6-1	TRBJ2-7	NA	NA
TGTGCCAGCAGCCCCGCGACCGGGGAGCTGTTTTTT	CASSPATGELFF	TRBV27	TRBJ2-2	few	NA
TGCGCCAGCAGCCAAGACAGACTCCTGAGCTCCTACAATGAGCAGTTCTTC	CASSQDRLLSSYNEQFF	TRBV4-3	TRBJ2-1	many	NA
TGTGCCAGCAGGCCTTTAGGTACTGGGGCCAACGTCCTGACTTTC	CASRPLGTGANVLTF	TRBV12-3/TRBV12-4	TRBJ2-6	NA	NA
TGCAGTGCTAGTTGGTACAGGAACGAAGAGACCCAGTACTTC	CSASWYRNEETQYF	TRBV20-1	TRBJ2-5	NA	NA
TGTGCCAGCAGTTTAGCTACAGCGTCCACCGGGGAGCTGTTTTTT	CASSLATASTGELFF	TRBV12-3/TRBV12-4	TRBJ2-2	NA	NA
TGCGCCAGCAGTGCCCCCCGAGGGGGGGGCTCCTACAATGAGCAGTTCTTC	CASSAPRGGGSYNEQFF	TRBV4-1	TRBJ2-1	NA	NA
TGTGCCAGCAGACAGGACGTCTATGGCTACACCTTC	CASRQDVYGYTF	TRBV7-9	TRBJ1-2	many	NA
TGTGCCAGCAGCTCCGTGGACAGTGACCTCTACAATGAGCAGTTCTTC	CASSSVDSDLYNEQFF	TRBV7-9	TRBJ2-1	NA	NA
TGTGCCAGCAGCTTAACTAGCTACCGAGAGCAGTACTTC	CASSLTSYREQYF	TRBV7-2	TRBJ2-7	many	NA
TGTGCCAGCAGTGTAGGGGCGCAGGAAGCTTTCTTT	CASSVGAQEAFF	TRBV12-3/TRBV12-4	TRBJ1-1	few	NA
TGTGCCAGCAGGGCGAGTACCGGGACTACGTACAATGAGCAGTTCTTC	CASRASTGTTYNEQFF	TRBV12-3/TRBV12-4	TRBJ2-1	NA	TRBD2
TGTGCCAGCAGTTTCAATCCATTTGAAGCTTTCTTT	CASSFNPFEAFF	TRBV12-3/TRBV12-4	TRBJ1-1	NA	NA
TGTGCCAGCAGCTTAAGAGGGAGCCCCAGGGGCACAGATACGCAGTATTTT	CASSLRGSPRGTDTQYF	TRBV7-2	TRBJ2-3	many	NA
TGTGCCATCAGTGAGTACCCGGGGCCCACAGATACGCAGTATTTT	CAISEYPGPTDTQYF	TRBV10-3	TRBJ2-3	NA	NA
TGTGCCACCCTCGGGGCTAGCGGGGAAGAGACCCAGTACTTC	CATLGASGEETQYF	TRBV7-9	TRBJ2-5	few	TRBD2
TGTGCCAGCAGCGTAGGGGTGAATACCGCTGCCTACAATGAGCAGTTCTTC	CASSVGVNTAAYNEQFF	TRBV9	TRBJ2-1	few	NA
TGTGCCAGCAGTTACTTCGCGGGAGAGGACAATGAGCAGTTCTTC	CASSYFAGEDNEQFF	TRBV6-5	TRBJ2-1	few	TRBD2
TGTGCCAGCAGTTTAGGCAGGGGCAATGAGCAGTTCTTC	CASSLGRGNEQFF	TRBV12-3/TRBV12-4	TRBJ2-1	NA	NA
TGTGCCAGCAGTGACCAGGGGGCAAATTCACCCCTCCACTTT	CASSDQGANSPLHF	TRBV6-1	TRBJ1-6	NA	TRBD1
TGTGCCAGCAGCGGCCTCAGGGAAGGCAATGAGCAGTTCTTC	CASSGLREGNEQFF	TRBV5-6	TRBJ2-1	NA	NA
TGTGCCAGCAGCTCCCTTCGGACTAGCGGTACCTTCACAGATACGCAGTATTTT	CASSSLRTSGTFTDTQYF	TRBV11-1	TRBJ2-3	few	TRBD2
TGTGCCAGCAGCCTCGAGGGCGGGGATCATCCCTACAATGAGCAGTTCTTC	CASSLEGGDHPYNEQFF	TRBV7-6	TRBJ2-1	NA	NA
TGCGCCAGCAGCGAACCCGGGACGGGAACTTACGAGCAGTACTTC	CASSEPGTGTYEQYF	TRBV5-1	TRBJ2-7	NA	NA
TGCGCCAGCAGCCAGGCCAGGGCCAGGCCTTCCTACGAGCAGTACTTC	CASSQARARPSYEQYF	TRBV4-3	TRBJ2-7	NA	NA
TGTGCCTGGACCGAGCCCGGGACAGGGAACACCGGGGAGCTGTTTTTT	CAWTEPGTGNTGELFF	TRBV30	TRBJ2-2	NA	TRBD1
TGTGCCAGCAGTTTGGATTTAGGGACAGGGGGGAATGAGCAGTTCTTC	CASSLDLGTGGNEQFF	TRBV12-3/TRBV12-4	TRBJ2-1	NA	TRBD1
TGCAGCGTTGCCGGGACAGGGGGCGGCAGCGGGGAGCTGTTTTTT	CSVAGTGGGSGELFF	TRBV29-1	TRBJ2-2	NA	TRBD1
TGTGCCAGCAGCATCGGCGGGGGCGAGCAGTTCTTC	CASSIGGGEQFF	TRBV13	TRBJ2-1	NA	NA
TGTGCCATCAGCCCTGGGGGTGCTGGGGCCAACGTCCTGACTTTC	CAISPGGAGANVLTF	TRBV5-6	TRBJ2-6	once	NA
TGTGCCAGCAGTTACTCGGGTCGGCCCACCGTCGGTGAGCAGTTCTTC	CASSYSGRPTVGEQFF	TRBV6-5	TRBJ2-1	NA	NA
TGTGCCAGCAGTCCCGGACAGGTAGAAGAGACCCAGTACTTC	CASSPGQVEETQYF	TRBV2	TRBJ2-5	many	TRBD1
TGCGCCAGCACTACAGGGGGCCTGGAAGCTTTCTTT	CASTTGGLEAFF	TRBV5-1	TRBJ1-1	few	TRBD1
TGTGCCAGCAGTCTGACCATTTTTTATACGCAGTATTTT	CASSLTIFYTQYF	TRBV12-3/TRBV12-4	TRBJ2-3	few	NA
TGTGCCAGCAGTTACTCGTCGACTAGCGGCACCACCGGGGAGCTGTTTTTT	CASSYSSTSGTTGELFF	TRBV6-2/TRBV6-3	TRBJ2-2	NA	TRBD2